This T cell receptor beta chain originates from a study of a mutant IDH1 vaccine in newly diagnosed glioma. Germline loops: CDR1 SGHTA, CDR2 FQGNSA. V lost 5 bases, J lost 4 bases, and 6 bases lay in between. CDR3 length: 12 amino acids. Using immunoSEQ multiplex PCR, the repertoire was profiled, and TCRdb retains in-frame clones only, with some absent. The sample records more than 35,000 clones, about 76% being singletons. Time point noted: week 35, safety follow-up. The investigators gave 300 ug of mutant IDH1 20-mer peptide in each vaccine dose, together with topical imiquimod. As for this clone: Its antigen is not known.

V gene TRBV7-2 combines with J gene TRBJ1-3; D is unclear. The sequence was obtained from a woman aged 35 to 49 with glioma. Some clones in this sample may be carry-over from other donors' samples. The material sequenced was PBMCs, taken from a glioma patient whose treatment included an IDH1 peptide vaccine. Here the CDR3 reads CASSPWGNTIYF. The CDR3 DNA follows: TGTGCCAGCAGCCCCTGGGGAAACACCATATATTTT.